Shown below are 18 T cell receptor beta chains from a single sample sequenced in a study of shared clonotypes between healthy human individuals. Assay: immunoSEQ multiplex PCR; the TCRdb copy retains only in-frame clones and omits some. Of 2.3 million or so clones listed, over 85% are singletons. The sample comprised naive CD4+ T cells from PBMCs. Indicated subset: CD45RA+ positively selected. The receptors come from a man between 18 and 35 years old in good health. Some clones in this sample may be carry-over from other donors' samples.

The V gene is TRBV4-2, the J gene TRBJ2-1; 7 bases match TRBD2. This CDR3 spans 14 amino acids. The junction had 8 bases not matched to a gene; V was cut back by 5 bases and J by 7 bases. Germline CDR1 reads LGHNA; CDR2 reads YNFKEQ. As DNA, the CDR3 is TGTGCCAGCAGCAGACCGGGGCGGGAGAATGAGCAGTTCTTC. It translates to CASSRPGRENEQFF.

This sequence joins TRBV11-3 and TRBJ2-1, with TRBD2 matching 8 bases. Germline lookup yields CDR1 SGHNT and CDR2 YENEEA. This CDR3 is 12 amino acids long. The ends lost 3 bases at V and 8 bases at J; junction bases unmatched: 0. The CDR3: CASSFGGDEQFF. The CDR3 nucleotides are TGTGCCAGCAGCTTCGGGGGGGATGAGCAGTTCTTC.

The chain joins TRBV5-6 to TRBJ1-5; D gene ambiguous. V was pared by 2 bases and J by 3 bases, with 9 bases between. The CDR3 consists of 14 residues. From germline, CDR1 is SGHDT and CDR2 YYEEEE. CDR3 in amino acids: CASSFRAHNQPQHF. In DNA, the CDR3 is TGTGCCAGCAGCTTTCGGGCCCACAATCAGCCCCAGCATTTT. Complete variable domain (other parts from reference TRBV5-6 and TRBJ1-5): DAGVTQSPTHLIKTRGQQVTLRCSPKSGHDTVSWYQQALGQGPQFIFQYYEEEERQRGNFPDRFSGHQFPNYSSELNVNALLLGDSALYLCASSFRAHNQPQHFGDGTRLSIL.

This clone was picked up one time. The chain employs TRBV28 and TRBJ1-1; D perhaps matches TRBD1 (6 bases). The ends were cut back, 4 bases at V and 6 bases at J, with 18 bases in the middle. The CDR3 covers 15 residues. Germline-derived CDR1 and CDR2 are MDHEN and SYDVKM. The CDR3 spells CASSYRGAVVAEAFF. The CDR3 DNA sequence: TGTGCCAGCAGTTATCGGGGGGCTGTGGTGGCTGAAGCTTTCTTT.

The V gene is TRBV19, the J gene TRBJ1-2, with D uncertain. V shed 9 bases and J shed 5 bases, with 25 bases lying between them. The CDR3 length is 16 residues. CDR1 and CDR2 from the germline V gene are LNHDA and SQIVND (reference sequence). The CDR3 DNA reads TGTGCCAGCAGAAATCTAATCCGGGGAGGGTGGTATGGCTACACCTTC. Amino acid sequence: CASRNLIRGGWYGYTF.

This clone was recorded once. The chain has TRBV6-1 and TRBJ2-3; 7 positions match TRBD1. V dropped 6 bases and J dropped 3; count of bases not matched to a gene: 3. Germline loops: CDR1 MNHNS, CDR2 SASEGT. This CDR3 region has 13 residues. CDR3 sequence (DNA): TGTGCCAGCAGCCCGGACAGGACAGATACGCAGTATTTT. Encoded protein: CASSPDRTDTQYF.

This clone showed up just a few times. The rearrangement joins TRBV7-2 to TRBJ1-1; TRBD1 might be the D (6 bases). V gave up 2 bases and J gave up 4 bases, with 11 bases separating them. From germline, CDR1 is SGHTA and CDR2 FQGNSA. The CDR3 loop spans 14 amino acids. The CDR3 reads CASSLKVRGTEAFF. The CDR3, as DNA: TGTGCCAGCAGCTTAAAAGTCAGGGGCACTGAAGCTTTCTTT.

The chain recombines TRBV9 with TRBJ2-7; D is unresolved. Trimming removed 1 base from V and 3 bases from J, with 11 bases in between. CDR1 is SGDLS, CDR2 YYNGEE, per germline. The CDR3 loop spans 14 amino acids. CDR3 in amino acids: CASSVRPRGYEQYF. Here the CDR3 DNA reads TGTGCCAGCAGCGTACGGCCGAGAGGCTACGAGCAGTACTTC.

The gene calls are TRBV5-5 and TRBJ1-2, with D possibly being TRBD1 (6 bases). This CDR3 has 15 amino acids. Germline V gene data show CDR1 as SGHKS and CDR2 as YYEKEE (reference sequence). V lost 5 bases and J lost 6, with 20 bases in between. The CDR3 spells CASSHAPGTSDGYTF. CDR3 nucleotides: TGTGCCAGCAGTCATGCCCCCGGGACATCAGATGGCTACACCTTC.

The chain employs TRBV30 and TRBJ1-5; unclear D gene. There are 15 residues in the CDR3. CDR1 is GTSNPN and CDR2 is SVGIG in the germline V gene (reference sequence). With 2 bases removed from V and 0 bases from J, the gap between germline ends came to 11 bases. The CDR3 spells CAWSPQLYSNQPQHF. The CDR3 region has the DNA TGTGCCTGGAGTCCACAGCTTTATAGCAATCAGCCCCAGCATTTT.

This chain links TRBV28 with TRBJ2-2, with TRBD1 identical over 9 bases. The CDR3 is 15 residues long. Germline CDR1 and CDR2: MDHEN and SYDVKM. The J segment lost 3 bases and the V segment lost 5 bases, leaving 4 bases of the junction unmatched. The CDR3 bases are TGTGCCAGCAGTGGACAGGGGTCCGACACCGGGGAGCTGTTTTTT. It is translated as CASSGQGSDTGELFF.

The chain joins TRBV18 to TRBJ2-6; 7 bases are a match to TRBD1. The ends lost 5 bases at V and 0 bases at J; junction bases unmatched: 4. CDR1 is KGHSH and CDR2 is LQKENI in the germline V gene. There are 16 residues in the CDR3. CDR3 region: CASSVRGNSGANVLTF. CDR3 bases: TGTGCCAGCTCAGTCAGGGGGAACTCTGGGGCCAACGTCCTGACTTTC.

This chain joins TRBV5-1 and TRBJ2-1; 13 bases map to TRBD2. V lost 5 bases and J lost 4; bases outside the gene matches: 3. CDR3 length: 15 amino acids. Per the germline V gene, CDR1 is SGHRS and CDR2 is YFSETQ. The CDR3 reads CASSGLAGEYNEQFF. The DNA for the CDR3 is TGCGCCAGCAGTGGACTAGCGGGGGAGTACAATGAGCAGTTCTTC.

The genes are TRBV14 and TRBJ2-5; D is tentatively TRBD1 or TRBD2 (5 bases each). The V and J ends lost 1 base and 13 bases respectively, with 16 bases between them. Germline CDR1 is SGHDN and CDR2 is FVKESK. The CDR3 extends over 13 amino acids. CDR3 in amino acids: CASSQGSSRDPYF. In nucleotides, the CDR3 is TGTGCCAGCAGCCAAGGGTCCTCCAGGGACCCGTACTTC. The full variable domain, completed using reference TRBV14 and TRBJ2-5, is EAGVTQFPSHSVIEKGQTVTLRCDPISGHDNLYWYRRVMGKEIKFLLHFVKESKQDESGMPNNRFLAERTGGTYSTLKVQPAELEDSGVYFCASSQGSSRDPYFGPGTRLLVL.

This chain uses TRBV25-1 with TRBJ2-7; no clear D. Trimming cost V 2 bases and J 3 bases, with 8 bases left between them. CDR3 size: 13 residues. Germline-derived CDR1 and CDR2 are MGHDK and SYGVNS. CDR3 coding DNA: TGTGCCAGCAGTGAAGGACCAAACTACGAGCAGTACTTC. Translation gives CASSEGPNYEQYF.

This CDR3 reads CAGRGMDQETQYF. Here the CDR3 DNA reads TGTGCCGGTCGCGGGATGGACCAAGAGACCCAGTACTTC. This chain uses TRBV27 with TRBJ2-5; TRBD2 is a possible D gene (6 bases). Germline V gene lookup returns CDR1 MNHEY and CDR2 SMNVEV (reference sequence). CDR3 length: 13 amino acids. Deletions cut 11 bases from V and 0 bases from J, with 13 bases between.

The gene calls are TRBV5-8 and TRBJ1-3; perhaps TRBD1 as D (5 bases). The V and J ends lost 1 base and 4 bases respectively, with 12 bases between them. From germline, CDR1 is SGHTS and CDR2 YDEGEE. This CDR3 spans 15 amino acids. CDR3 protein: CASSLQGLRGNTIYF. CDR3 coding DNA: TGTGCCAGCAGCTTGCAGGGATTAAGAGGAAACACCATATATTTT.

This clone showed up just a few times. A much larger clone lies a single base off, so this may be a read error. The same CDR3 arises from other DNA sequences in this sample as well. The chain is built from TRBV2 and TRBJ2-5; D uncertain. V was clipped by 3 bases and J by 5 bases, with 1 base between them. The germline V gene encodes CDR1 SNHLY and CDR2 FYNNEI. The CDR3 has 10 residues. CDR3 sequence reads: CASSEETQYF. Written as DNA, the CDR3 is TGTGCCAGCAGTGAGGAGACCCAGTACTTC.